This is a list of T cell receptor beta chains from one sample in a study of radiation and T cells in renal cell carcinoma. This table comes from immunoSEQ multiplex PCR, and its TCRdb copy is limited to in-frame clones, with some not included. The sample comprises approximately 110,000 clones, approximately 78% of which are singletons, and 2.5% to 3.5% rests with the top ten. Sequenced material: blood, taken from a patient whose treatment included radiotherapy and nephrectomy. These receptors were obtained from a woman aged 55-69 years with renal cell carcinoma. CDR3s include the opening cysteine and the closing phenylalanine or tryptophan. Each record gives: V gene, D gene, J gene, clone size, CDR3 protein, CDR3 DNA. A D gene is named only where the DNA matches it firmly. A row's size may be missing; if present it is once, few, many or a size class.

v_call: TRBV18
d_call: -
j_call: TRBJ1-3
clone_size: -
cdr3_aa: CASSPPLLIGQDSGNTIYF
cdr3_nt: TGTGCCAGCTCACCGCCTCTACTTATTGGGCAGGACTCTGGAAACACCATATATTTT

v_call: TRBV11-2
d_call: -
j_call: TRBJ2-7
clone_size: -
cdr3_aa: CASKWLAKSYEQYF
cdr3_nt: TGTGCCAGCAAGTGGTTGGCTAAGTCCTACGAGCAGTACTTC

v_call: TRBV9
d_call: -
j_call: TRBJ2-2
clone_size: -
cdr3_aa: CASSVAGVGGELFF
cdr3_nt: TGTGCCAGCAGCGTAGCGGGAGTAGGGGGGGAGCTGTTTTTT

v_call: TRBV6-5
d_call: -
j_call: TRBJ1-2
clone_size: -
cdr3_aa: CASGLGYTF
cdr3_nt: TGTGCCAGCGGTCTAGGCTACACCTTC

v_call: TRBV6-5
d_call: TRBD1
j_call: TRBJ1-1
clone_size: -
cdr3_aa: CASSYLAGGPYTEAFF
cdr3_nt: TGTGCCAGCAGTTACTTGGCAGGGGGCCCGTACACTGAAGCTTTCTTT

v_call: TRBV28
d_call: -
j_call: TRBJ1-1
clone_size: -
cdr3_aa: CASSLYTPRSTEAFF
cdr3_nt: TGTGCCAGCAGTTTATACACCCCAAGGAGCACTGAAGCTTTCTTT

v_call: TRBV27
d_call: TRBD2
j_call: TRBJ2-2
clone_size: -
cdr3_aa: CASSPLAGVTGELFF
cdr3_nt: TGTGCCAGCAGCCCTCTAGCGGGAGTCACCGGGGAGCTGTTTTTT

v_call: TRBV6-1
d_call: -
j_call: TRBJ2-7
clone_size: -
cdr3_aa: CASRGTYRVYEQYF
cdr3_nt: TGTGCCAGCAGGGGAACATATCGGGTCTACGAGCAGTACTTC

v_call: TRBV27
d_call: TRBD1
j_call: TRBJ1-4
clone_size: -
cdr3_aa: CASSLFVGTGTNEKLFF
cdr3_nt: TGTGCCAGCAGTTTATTCGTCGGGACAGGAACTAATGAAAAACTGTTTTTT

v_call: TRBV5-6
d_call: -
j_call: TRBJ2-5
clone_size: -
cdr3_aa: CASRHGGRETQYF
cdr3_nt: TGTGCCAGCAGGCACGGGGGGCGGGAGACCCAGTACTTC

v_call: TRBV7-6
d_call: TRBD1
j_call: TRBJ2-5
clone_size: -
cdr3_aa: CASSPMDRGSWETQYF
cdr3_nt: TGTGCCAGCAGCCCTATGGACAGGGGTTCGTGGGAGACCCAGTACTTC

v_call: TRBV6-1
d_call: -
j_call: TRBJ1-1
clone_size: -
cdr3_aa: CASRGGPNTEAFF
cdr3_nt: TGTGCCAGCAGAGGGGGGCCGAACACTGAAGCTTTCTTT

v_call: TRBV19
d_call: -
j_call: TRBJ1-5
clone_size: -
cdr3_aa: CASSIFMGGEGNQPQHF
cdr3_nt: TGTGCCAGTAGTATCTTCATGGGGGGCGAAGGCAATCAGCCCCAGCATTTT

v_call: TRBV27
d_call: TRBD1
j_call: TRBJ1-6
clone_size: -
cdr3_aa: CASGDRGYNSPLHF
cdr3_nt: TGTGCCAGCGGGGACAGGGGTTATAATTCACCCCTCCACTTT

v_call: TRBV6-5
d_call: TRBD1
j_call: TRBJ2-5
clone_size: -
cdr3_aa: CASSYSTDREVHF
cdr3_nt: TGTGCCAGCAGTTACTCGACGGACAGGGAGGTTCACTTC

v_call: TRBV30
d_call: -
j_call: TRBJ2-2
clone_size: once
cdr3_aa: CAWGSGLFTGELFF
cdr3_nt: TGTGCCTGGGGTTCGGGACTCTTCACCGGGGAGCTGTTTTTT

v_call: TRBV5-1
d_call: -
j_call: TRBJ1-2
clone_size: -
cdr3_aa: CASSAENYGYTF
cdr3_nt: TGCGCCAGCAGCGCTGAAAACTATGGCTACACCTTC

v_call: TRBV7-2
d_call: TRBD2
j_call: TRBJ2-5
clone_size: -
cdr3_aa: CASSLMLAGEGETQYF
cdr3_nt: TGTGCCAGCAGCTTGATGCTAGCGGGAGAGGGAGAGACCCAGTACTTC

v_call: TRBV5-8
d_call: -
j_call: TRBJ1-3
clone_size: once
cdr3_aa: CASSFRQPSAGNTIYF
cdr3_nt: TGTGCCAGCAGCTTTAGACAACCTTCAGCAGGAAACACCATATATTTT

v_call: TRBV2
d_call: TRBD1
j_call: TRBJ1-4
clone_size: few
cdr3_aa: CASSVFGQGSEKLFF
cdr3_nt: TGTGCCAGCAGTGTTTTTGGACAGGGGAGTGAAAAACTGTTTTTT

v_call: TRBV5-1
d_call: TRBD1
j_call: TRBJ1-6
clone_size: -
cdr3_aa: CASSQPGQGYWSYNSPLHF
cdr3_nt: TGCGCCAGCAGCCAGCCGGGACAGGGGTATTGGTCCTATAATTCACCCCTCCACTTT

v_call: TRBV7-6
d_call: -
j_call: TRBJ1-5
clone_size: few
cdr3_aa: CASSQRGQPQHF
cdr3_nt: TGTGCCAGCAGCCAACGAGGTCAGCCCCAGCATTTT

v_call: TRBV27
d_call: -
j_call: TRBJ2-1
clone_size: -
cdr3_aa: CASSLVSLLADSSYNEQFF
cdr3_nt: TGTGCCAGCAGTTTAGTGTCCCTCTTAGCGGATAGCTCCTACAATGAGCAGTTCTTC

v_call: TRBV19
d_call: -
j_call: TRBJ2-5
clone_size: -
cdr3_aa: CASSPLSVETQYF
cdr3_nt: TGTGCCAGTAGTCCCCTTTCCGTAGAGACCCAGTACTTC

v_call: TRBV4-1
d_call: -
j_call: TRBJ1-4
clone_size: -
cdr3_aa: CASSPRSGTNEKLFF
cdr3_nt: TGCGCCAGCAGTCCAAGGTCAGGGACTAATGAAAAACTGTTTTTT

v_call: TRBV28
d_call: -
j_call: TRBJ1-6
clone_size: -
cdr3_aa: CASSFGNSPLHF
cdr3_nt: TGTGCCAGCAGTTTCGGGAATTCACCCCTCCACTTT

v_call: TRBV5-8
d_call: -
j_call: TRBJ1-2
clone_size: -
cdr3_aa: CASSLETGFNYGYTF
cdr3_nt: TGTGCCAGCAGCTTGGAGACGGGATTTAACTATGGCTACACCTTC

v_call: TRBV9
d_call: -
j_call: TRBJ1-2
clone_size: -
cdr3_aa: CASSVAAYGYTF
cdr3_nt: TGTGCCAGCAGCGTAGCCGCCTATGGCTACACCTTC

v_call: TRBV4-2
d_call: TRBD2
j_call: TRBJ2-3
clone_size: -
cdr3_aa: CASSQGSGDTDTQYF
cdr3_nt: TGTGCCAGCAGCCAAGGAAGCGGGGACACAGATACGCAGTATTTT

v_call: TRBV9
d_call: -
j_call: TRBJ1-2
clone_size: -
cdr3_aa: CASSAILDGDGYTF
cdr3_nt: TGTGCCAGCAGCGCGATTCTGGACGGGGATGGCTACACCTTC

v_call: TRBV15
d_call: -
j_call: TRBJ2-5
clone_size: -
cdr3_aa: CATRGPGLGQETQYF
cdr3_nt: TGTGCCACCAGGGGACCGGGTTTAGGCCAAGAGACCCAGTACTTC